These T cell receptor beta chains were read from a single sample in a study of blood T cell repertoires in COVID-19. This table comes from immunoSEQ multiplex PCR, and its TCRdb copy is limited to in-frame clones, with some not included. The data show about 89,000 clones, with more than 65% seen just once and less than 7% held by the top ten. The specimen sequenced was peripheral blood. These TCRs come from a man aged 65-85 years with COVID-19, enrolled during active disease. The CDR3 runs from the conserved cysteine through the conserved F or W. The D gene is left open where the match is weak. The size of a clone is reported for some rows only, either as once, few or many, or as a class for expanded clones.

D: -
V: TRBV9
J: TRBJ2-7
size: -
DNA: TGTGCCAGCAGCGTAGACCCAGGTGCAACCTACGAGCAGTACTTC
CDR3: CASSVDPGATYEQYF

D: TRBD2
V: TRBV6-5
J: TRBJ2-3
size: -
DNA: TGTGCCAGCAGTCCAAGCGGGAGAATCACAGATACGCAGTATTTT
CDR3: CASSPSGRITDTQYF

D: TRBD1
V: TRBV27
J: TRBJ1-1
size: -
DNA: TGTGCCAGCAGTCCGAGACAGGGAATGAACACTGAAGCTTTCTTT
CDR3: CASSPRQGMNTEAFF

D: -
V: TRBV28
J: TRBJ2-7
size: -
DNA: TGTGCCAGCAGTTCTAGTTTTCCCTACGAGCAGTACTTC
CDR3: CASSSSFPYEQYF

D: TRBD1
V: TRBV27
J: TRBJ2-2
size: -
DNA: TGTGCCAGCAGGAAGCAATCCCCAGGCGGGACAGGAACCGGGGAGCTGTTTTTT
CDR3: CASRKQSPGGTGTGELFF

D: TRBD1
V: TRBV19
J: TRBJ1-5
size: once
DNA: TGTGCCAGTAAGGGACAGGGGACAAATCAGCCCCAGCATTTT
CDR3: CASKGQGTNQPQHF

D: -
V: TRBV5-4
J: TRBJ2-1
size: -
DNA: TGTGCCAGCAGCAGGGACTTAAGCTCCTACAATGAGCAGTTCTTC
CDR3: CASSRDLSSYNEQFF

D: TRBD1
V: TRBV7-2
J: TRBJ1-4
size: few
DNA: TGTGCCAGCCAGGGACAGAGTAATGAAAAACTGTTTTTT
CDR3: CASQGQSNEKLFF

D: TRBD2
V: TRBV7-3
J: TRBJ2-2
size: -
DNA: TGTGCCAGCAGCTCCAGCGGGGGGCCCCGCCCCGGGGAGCTGTTTTTT
CDR3: CASSSSGGPRPGELFF

D: -
V: TRBV6-6
J: TRBJ1-5
size: once
DNA: TGTGCCAGCTTCCGGGGAACATTCAATCAGCCCCAGCATTTT
CDR3: CASFRGTFNQPQHF

D: -
V: TRBV28
J: TRBJ1-5
size: -
DNA: TGTGCCATGACCCCGGCCGGGGAGGGCGTTCAGCCCCAGCATTTT
CDR3: CAMTPAGEGVQPQHF

D: -
V: TRBV19
J: TRBJ1-3
size: few
DNA: TGTGCCAGTAGTTGGACAGAAATTGGAAACACCATATATTTT
CDR3: CASSWTEIGNTIYF

D: -
V: TRBV27
J: TRBJ1-2
size: -
DNA: TGTGCCAGCTCTGGACAGCCTAACTATGGCTACACCTTC
CDR3: CASSGQPNYGYTF

D: TRBD2
V: TRBV10-1
J: TRBJ2-3
size: -
DNA: TGCGCCAGCAGCCGGACTAGCGGATCTACGCAGTATTTT
CDR3: CASSRTSGSTQYF

D: TRBD2
V: TRBV28
J: TRBJ2-7
size: -
DNA: TGTGCCAGCAGTCTTCCGACTAGCGGGCCTAACGAGCAGTACTTC
CDR3: CASSLPTSGPNEQYF

D: -
V: TRBV5-1
J: TRBJ1-2
size: -
DNA: TGCGCCAGCAGCTTGGGAAACAGGGTCATTAACTATGGCTACACCTTC
CDR3: CASSLGNRVINYGYTF

D: -
V: TRBV12-3/TRBV12-4
J: TRBJ1-1
size: -
DNA: TGTGCCAGCAGACAGGCTAAGAACACTGAAGCTTTCTTT
CDR3: CASRQAKNTEAFF

D: TRBD1
V: TRBV28
J: TRBJ1-2
size: few
DNA: TGTGCCAGCAGTCTCCGACAGGGCCGTTACGGCTACACCTTC
CDR3: CASSLRQGRYGYTF

D: -
V: TRBV19
J: TRBJ1-2
size: once
DNA: TGTGCCAGTAGTATAGCCGTGACTCCTAACTATGGCTACACCTTC
CDR3: CASSIAVTPNYGYTF

D: -
V: TRBV5-4
J: TRBJ2-5
size: -
DNA: TGTGCCAGCGGGAGGGACAGGCAAGAGACCCAGTACTTC
CDR3: CASGRDRQETQYF

D: -
V: TRBV30
J: TRBJ2-1
size: -
DNA: TGTGCCTGGAGTGTACGGTCTGAGCAGTTCTTC
CDR3: CAWSVRSEQFF

D: TRBD1
V: TRBV19
J: TRBJ1-2
size: once
DNA: TGTGCCAGTAGTACAGCCGGGACAGGGGGCCGTGGCTACACCTTC
CDR3: CASSTAGTGGRGYTF

D: -
V: TRBV30
J: TRBJ2-7
size: -
DNA: TGTGCCTGGAGTTATGAAGACAGGGAGCAGTACTTC
CDR3: CAWSYEDREQYF

D: TRBD2
V: TRBV13
J: TRBJ2-3
size: -
DNA: TGTGCCAGCAGCCCCCGGGGTAGCGGGGAGGATACGCAGTATTTT
CDR3: CASSPRGSGEDTQYF

D: -
V: TRBV9
J: TRBJ1-3
size: few
DNA: TGTGCCAGCAGCGTAGCCCCTTCTAACTCTGGAAACACCATATATTTT
CDR3: CASSVAPSNSGNTIYF

D: TRBD2
V: TRBV20-1
J: TRBJ2-7
size: -
DNA: TGCAGTGCTAGAGGTGGGGGGGGTCAGTACTTC
CDR3: CSARGGGGQYF

D: TRBD1
V: TRBV28
J: TRBJ2-7
size: -
DNA: TGTGCCAGCAGTTTAGGCCGGGACAGCAGCTACGAGCAGTACTTC
CDR3: CASSLGRDSSYEQYF

D: TRBD1
V: TRBV28
J: TRBJ1-6
size: -
DNA: TGTGCCAGCATAACGACAGGGGTTAATTCACCCCTCCACTTT
CDR3: CASITTGVNSPLHF

D: -
V: TRBV30
J: TRBJ2-7
size: once
DNA: TGTGCCTGGAGTAACCGAGACGAGCAGTACTTC
CDR3: CAWSNRDEQYF

D: TRBD1
V: TRBV5-8
J: TRBJ1-4
size: -
DNA: TGTGCCAGCAGCAGGACAGGGGGTAATGAAAAACTGTTTTTT
CDR3: CASSRTGGNEKLFF

D: -
V: TRBV13
J: TRBJ2-7
size: -
DNA: TGTGCCAGCAGCCAAGACAAGACAGGTTTCTACGAGCAGTACTTC
CDR3: CASSQDKTGFYEQYF

D: -
V: TRBV5-6
J: TRBJ2-6
size: -
DNA: TGTGCCAGCAGCTTGCTACAGGGAACAGCTGGGGCCAACGTCCTGACTTTC
CDR3: CASSLLQGTAGANVLTF

D: -
V: TRBV7-3
J: TRBJ2-1
size: -
DNA: TGTGCCAGCAGCCCAGGCTCCTACAATGAGCAGTTCTTC
CDR3: CASSPGSYNEQFF

D: -
V: TRBV30
J: TRBJ1-6
size: once
DNA: TGTGCCTGGAGTCCACGACTCAATTCACCCCTCCACTTT
CDR3: CAWSPRLNSPLHF

D: TRBD1
V: TRBV28
J: TRBJ2-7
size: -
DNA: TGTGCCAGCAACCCTCTCCGCCAGACAGGGTATTATAACGAGCAGTACTTC
CDR3: CASNPLRQTGYYNEQYF

D: -
V: TRBV12-3/TRBV12-4
J: TRBJ1-2
size: -
DNA: TGTGCCAGCTGCAGGGGAAACTATGGCTACACCTTC
CDR3: CASCRGNYGYTF

D: TRBD2
V: TRBV20-1
J: TRBJ2-3
size: -
DNA: TGCAGTGCTAGTAGTCCCACGGTGGGGGGGAACACAGATACGCAGTATTTT
CDR3: CSASSPTVGGNTDTQYF

D: TRBD1
V: TRBV29-1
J: TRBJ1-1
size: once
DNA: TGCAGCGTGCCGACAGGGACGAACACTGAAGCTTTCTTT
CDR3: CSVPTGTNTEAFF

D: TRBD2
V: TRBV27
J: TRBJ2-3
size: -
DNA: TGTGCCAGCCGCTCGGGGGGAGATACGCAGTATTTT
CDR3: CASRSGGDTQYF

D: -
V: TRBV23-1
J: TRBJ2-1
size: -
DNA: TGCGCCAGCAGTCTCCGTCAGGGCGGTTTATCCTACAATGAGCAGTTCTTC
CDR3: CASSLRQGGLSYNEQFF

D: -
V: TRBV10-3
J: TRBJ2-4
size: -
DNA: TGTGCCACTAGACCAGACTTAGGCATTCAGTACTTC
CDR3: CATRPDLGIQYF

D: TRBD1
V: TRBV4-1
J: TRBJ1-5
size: -
DNA: TGCGCCAGCAGCCACGGGACAGCTAATCAGCCCCAGCATTTT
CDR3: CASSHGTANQPQHF

D: TRBD1
V: TRBV6-2/TRBV6-3
J: TRBJ2-2
size: -
DNA: TGTGCCAGCAGTTCACTCGGACAGGGGAGGACCGGGGAGCTGTTTTTT
CDR3: CASSSLGQGRTGELFF

D: -
V: TRBV7-8
J: TRBJ2-7
size: -
DNA: TGTGCCAGCAGTCATCGCGTGTCCTACGAGCAGTACTTC
CDR3: CASSHRVSYEQYF

D: -
V: TRBV19
J: TRBJ1-5
size: -
DNA: TGTGCCAGTAGTATCTGGGGGCAGGGCAATCAGCCCCAGCATTTT
CDR3: CASSIWGQGNQPQHF

D: TRBD1
V: TRBV29-1
J: TRBJ2-3
size: -
DNA: TGCAGCGTTGTGGACAGGGTTGTTACAGATACGCAGTATTTT
CDR3: CSVVDRVVTDTQYF

D: TRBD1
V: TRBV19
J: TRBJ2-7
size: -
DNA: TGTGCCAGCTCCCTGGGGACAGGGGGCTACGAGCAGTACTTC
CDR3: CASSLGTGGYEQYF

D: TRBD2
V: TRBV27
J: TRBJ2-5
size: few
DNA: TGTGCCAGCAGTTCCCCCACTAGCGGGGATGGGTTAGAGACCCAGTACTTC
CDR3: CASSSPTSGDGLETQYF

D: TRBD2
V: TRBV9
J: TRBJ2-7
size: -
DNA: TGTGCCAGCAGCCCGACTAGCGGGAGTTTCCACGAGCAGTACTTC
CDR3: CASSPTSGSFHEQYF